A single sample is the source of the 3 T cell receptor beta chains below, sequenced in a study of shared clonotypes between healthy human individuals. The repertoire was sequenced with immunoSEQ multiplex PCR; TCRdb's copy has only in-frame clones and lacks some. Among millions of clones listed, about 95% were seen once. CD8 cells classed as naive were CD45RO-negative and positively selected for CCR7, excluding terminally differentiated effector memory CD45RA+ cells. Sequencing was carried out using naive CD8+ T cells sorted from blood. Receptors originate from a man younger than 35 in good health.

The CDR3 loop is CASKPQGGPYEQYF. The CDR3 nucleotides read TGTGCCAGCAAACCTCAAGGGGGGCCTTACGAGCAGTACTTC. The rearrangement uses TRBV28 and TRBJ2-7, with D possibly called TRBD1 or TRBD2 (6 bases each). Deletions cut 7 bases from V and 4 bases from J, with 17 bases between. This CDR3 contains 14 residues. The germline V gene encodes CDR1 MDHEN and CDR2 SYDVKM.

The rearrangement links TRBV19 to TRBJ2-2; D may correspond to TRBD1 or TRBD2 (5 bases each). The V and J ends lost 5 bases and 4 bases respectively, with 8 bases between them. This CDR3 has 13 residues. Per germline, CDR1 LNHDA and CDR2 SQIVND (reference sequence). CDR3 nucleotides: TGTGCCAGTAGTTTCGGGGCCACCGGGGAGCTGTTTTTT. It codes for CASSFGATGELFF. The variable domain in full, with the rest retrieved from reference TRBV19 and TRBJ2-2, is DGGITQSPKYLFRKEGQNVTLSCEQNLNHDAMYWYRQDPGQGLRLIYYSQIVNDFQKGDIAEGYSVSREKKESFPLTVTSAQKNPTAFYLCASSFGATGELFFGEGSRLTVL.

The DNA of the CDR3 is TGTGCCAGTAGTCTGTGGGAGGGTGACAATGAGCAGTTCTTC. Residues: CASSLWEGDNEQFF. The chain employs TRBV19 and TRBJ2-1, with 7 bases matching TRBD2. The trim removed 5 bases at V and 5 bases at J, leaving 6 bases unmatched. CDR1 is LNHDA, CDR2 SQIVND, per germline (reference sequence). The CDR3 is 14 residues long.